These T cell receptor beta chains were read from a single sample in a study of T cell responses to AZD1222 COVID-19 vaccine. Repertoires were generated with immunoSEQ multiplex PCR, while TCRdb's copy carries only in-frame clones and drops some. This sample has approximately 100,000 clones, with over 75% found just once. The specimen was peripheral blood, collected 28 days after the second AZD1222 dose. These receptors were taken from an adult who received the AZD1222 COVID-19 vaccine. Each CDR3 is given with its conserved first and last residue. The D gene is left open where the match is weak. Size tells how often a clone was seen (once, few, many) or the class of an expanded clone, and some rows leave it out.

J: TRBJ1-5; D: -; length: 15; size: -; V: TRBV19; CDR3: CASSITGGGNQPQHF; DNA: TGTGCCAGTAGTATTACCGGGGGAGGCAATCAGCCCCAGCATTTT
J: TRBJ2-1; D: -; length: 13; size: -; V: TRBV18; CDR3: CASSPVSYNEQFF; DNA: TGTGCCAGCTCACCGGTCAGCTACAATGAGCAGTTCTTC
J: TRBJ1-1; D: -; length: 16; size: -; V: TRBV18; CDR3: CASSPFLGGMNTEAFF; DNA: TGTGCCAGCTCACCATTTCTGGGAGGCATGAACACTGAAGCTTTCTTT
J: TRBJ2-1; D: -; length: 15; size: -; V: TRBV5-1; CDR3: CASSLAGRADNEQFF; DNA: TGCGCCAGCAGCTTGGCTGGGCGGGCTGACAATGAGCAGTTCTTC
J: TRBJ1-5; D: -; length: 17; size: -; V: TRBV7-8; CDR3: CASSLAISDRLNQPQHF; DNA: TGTGCCAGCAGCTTAGCCATCTCAGACAGGCTCAATCAGCCCCAGCATTTT
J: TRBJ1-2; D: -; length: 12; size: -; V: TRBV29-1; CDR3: CSVLGDNYGYTF; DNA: TGCAGCGTCCTGGGGGATAACTATGGCTACACCTTC
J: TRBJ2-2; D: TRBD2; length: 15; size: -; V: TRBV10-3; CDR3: CAIKAGGIASGELFF; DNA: TGTGCCATCAAAGCGGGGGGGATTGCAAGCGGGGAGCTGTTTTTT
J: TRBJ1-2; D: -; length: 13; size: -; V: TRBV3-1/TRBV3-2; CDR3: CASSNSYRENLVF; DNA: TGTGCCAGCAGCAACTCCTACAGGGAAAATCTGGTCTTC
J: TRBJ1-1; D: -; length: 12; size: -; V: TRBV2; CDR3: CASSKTGNEAFF; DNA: TGTGCCAGCAGTAAAACAGGGAACGAAGCTTTCTTT
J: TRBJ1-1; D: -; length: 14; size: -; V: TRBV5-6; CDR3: CASSYGTLNTEAFF; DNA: TGTGCCAGCAGCTATGGGACCCTCAACACTGAAGCTTTCTTT
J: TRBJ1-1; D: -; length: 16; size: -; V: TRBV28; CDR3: CASSLRGELMNTEAFF; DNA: TGTGCCAGCAGTTTACGAGGGGAGCTCATGAACACTGAAGCTTTCTTT
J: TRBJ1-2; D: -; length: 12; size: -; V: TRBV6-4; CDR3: CASSVSNYGYTF; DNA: TGTGCCAGCAGTGTTAGCAACTATGGCTACACCTTC
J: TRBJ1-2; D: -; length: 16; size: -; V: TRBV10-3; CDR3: CAISEFQLLPSYGYTF; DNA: TGTGCCATCAGTGAGTTCCAATTGTTGCCCAGCTATGGCTACACCTTC
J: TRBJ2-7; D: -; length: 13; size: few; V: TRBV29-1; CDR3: CSVEAGLISEQYF; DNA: TGCAGCGTTGAGGCAGGGCTCATAAGCGAGCAGTACTTC
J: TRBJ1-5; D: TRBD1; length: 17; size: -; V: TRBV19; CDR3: CASSISTRDRGWQPQHF; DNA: TGTGCCAGTAGTATTTCCACCCGGGACAGGGGATGGCAGCCCCAGCATTTT
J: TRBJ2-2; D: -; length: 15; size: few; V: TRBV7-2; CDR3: CASSQSTGTPGELFF; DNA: TGTGCCAGCAGTCAAAGTACAGGGACCCCCGGGGAGCTGTTTTTT
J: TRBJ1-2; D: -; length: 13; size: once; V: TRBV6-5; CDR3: CASEQGWDYGYTF; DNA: TGTGCCAGTGAACAGGGTTGGGACTATGGCTACACCTTC
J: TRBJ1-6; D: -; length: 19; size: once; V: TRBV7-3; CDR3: CASSLMRDRLGSYNSPLHF; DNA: TGTGCCAGCAGCCTAATGAGGGACCGATTAGGCTCCTATAATTCACCCCTCCACTTT
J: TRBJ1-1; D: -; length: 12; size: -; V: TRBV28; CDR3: CASSSVNTEAFF; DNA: TGTGCCAGCAGTTCGGTAAACACTGAAGCTTTCTTT
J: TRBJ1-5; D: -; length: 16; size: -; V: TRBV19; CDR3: CATRGHLARVNQPQHF; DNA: TGTGCCACTAGGGGTCATTTGGCAAGAGTCAATCAGCCCCAGCATTTT
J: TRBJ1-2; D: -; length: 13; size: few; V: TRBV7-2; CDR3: CASSPGPFDGYTF; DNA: TGTGCCAGCAGCCCCGGACCTTTCGATGGCTACACCTTC
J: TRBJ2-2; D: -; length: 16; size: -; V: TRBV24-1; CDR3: CATSEWGGRGTGELFF; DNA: TGTGCCACCAGTGAGTGGGGGGGCCGGGGCACCGGGGAGCTGTTTTTT
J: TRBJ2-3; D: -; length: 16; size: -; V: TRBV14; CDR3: CASSQLGQDYTDTQYF; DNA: TGTGCCAGCAGCCAACTGGGGCAGGATTACACAGATACGCAGTATTTT
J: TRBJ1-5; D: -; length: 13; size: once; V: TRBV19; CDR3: CASSTQVVQPQHF; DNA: TGTGCCAGTAGTACCCAAGTTGTCCAGCCCCAGCATTTT